This T cell receptor beta chain stems from a study of blood T cell repertoires in COVID-19. Some clones are missing from TCRdb's copy, which holds only in-frame ones; the method was immunoSEQ multiplex PCR. The sample has a few hundred thousand clones, 88% seen once. This clone occurred once. The TCR comes from a woman aged 40 to 50 who had recovered from COVID-19. The material sequenced was peripheral blood.

CDR3 DNA: TGTGCCAGCAGCACACGGGGGGGCCTCTCCTACGAGCAGTACTTC. It translates to CASSTRGGLSYEQYF. This chain joins TRBV7-8 and TRBJ2-7, with TRBD2 identical over 8 bases. The germline gives CDR1 SGHVS, CDR2 FQNEAQ. V trimming: 5 bases; J trimming: 0 bases; junction bases outside the gene matches: 6. The CDR3 runs 15 residues.